The 29 T cell receptor beta chains below come from one sample, sequenced in a study of immune evolution from preneoplasia to lung adenocarcinoma. Measured with immunoSEQ multiplex PCR; TCRdb has only the in-frame clones, and not every one. The sample lists 37,000 or so clones; roughly four fifths were seen once. The sequenced material came from FFPE invasive lung adenocarcinoma tissue. All receptors come from a person in their sixties with lung adenocarcinoma.

This clone was seen more than once but under ten times. This chain uses TRBV2 with TRBJ1-5, with D unclear. Trimming took off 0 bases at V and 3 bases at J, with 6 bases between the two ends. Germline CDR1 and CDR2: SNHLY and FYNNEI. The CDR3 has 14 amino acids. The CDR3 reads CASSEASSNQPQHF. The CDR3 nucleotides are TGTGCCAGCAGTGAAGCCAGCTCCAATCAGCCCCAGCATTTT.

The chain has TRBV11-2 and TRBJ2-7; tentative D call: TRBD2 (7 bases). In germline, CDR1 is SGHAT, CDR2 FQNNGV. V was clipped by 4 bases and J by 4 bases, with 17 bases between them. This CDR3 region has 15 residues. The CDR3 DNA sequence: TGTGCCAGCAGCTCGGGGCGGGGGCGCAAATACGAGCAGTACTTC. Translating it yields CASSSGRGRKYEQYF.

As for this clone: At one boundary the junction diverges from the germline segment, which might be a read error. The V and J genes are TRBV11-1 and TRBJ2-1, with D perhaps matching TRBD1 (5 bases). The CDR3 sequence is 16 residues long. Looked up from germline, CDR1 is SGHAT and CDR2 is FQDESV (reference sequence). The CDR3 here is CASSLEGADPYYEQFF. Here the CDR3 DNA reads TGTGCCAGCAGCTTAGAAGGGGCCGACCCCTACTATGAGCAGTTCTTC.

The CDR3 protein is CAWSVSTEHYGYTF. The CDR3 DNA follows: TGTGCCTGGAGTGTATCCACAGAACACTATGGCTACACCTTC. The V call is TRBV30, the J call TRBJ1-2, with D unclear. The CDR3 sequence is 14 residues long. Germline CDR1 and CDR2: GTSNPN and SVGIG (reference sequence). V lost 0 bases and J 3 bases, leaving 11 bases between the germline ends.

The chain combines TRBV20-1 with TRBJ2-1; D is unresolved. The V and J ends lost 8 bases and 3 bases respectively, with 8 bases between them. This CDR3 is 11 amino acids long. The germline V gene encodes CDR1 DFQATT and CDR2 SNEGSKA (reference sequence). CDR3 amino acids: CSTHLYNEQFF. DNA of the CDR3: TGCAGTACACACCTCTACAATGAGCAGTTCTTC.

This sequence joins TRBV5-8 and TRBJ2-1, with D maybe TRBD2 (5 bases). V lost 0 bases, J lost 9 bases, and 19 bases lay in between. The CDR3 has 16 residues. Per the germline V gene, CDR1 is SGHTS and CDR2 is YDEGEE. CDR3 sequence reads: CASSLAYLGSVGEQFF. The CDR3 DNA sequence: TGTGCCAGCAGCTTGGCGTATTTGGGGAGCGTCGGTGAGCAGTTCTTC.

This clone was counted between two and nine times. This chain uses TRBV15 with TRBJ2-7; D gene ambiguous. This CDR3 has 14 residues. Deletions cut 0 bases from V and 7 bases from J, with 13 bases between. CDR1 is LNHNV, CDR2 YYDKDF, per germline (reference sequence). CDR3 region: CATSRDLVLEEQYF. CDR3 DNA sequence: TGTGCCACCAGCAGAGATTTGGTGTTGGAGGAGCAGTACTTC.

This sequence joins TRBV29-1 and TRBJ2-1, with D unresolved. The length of the CDR3 is 12 residues. V shed 4 bases and J shed 2 bases, with 6 bases lying between them. CDR1 and CDR2 from the germline V gene are SQVTM and ANQGSEA. CDR3 sequence: CSVVRTYNEQFF. In DNA form, the CDR3 reads TGCAGCGTTGTCAGGACCTACAATGAGCAGTTCTTC.

This chain joins TRBV6-1 and TRBJ2-3; TRBD2 agrees at 9 bases. The CDR3 covers 13 residues. In germline, CDR1 is MNHNS, CDR2 SASEGT. Trimming at V came to 4 bases and at J to 5 bases, leaving 1 base not matched to a gene. The CDR3 here is CASSGGRGDTQYF. The DNA for the CDR3 is TGTGCCAGCAGTGGCGGGAGGGGAGATACGCAGTATTTT.

This rearrangement joins TRBV7-2 to TRBJ2-7; tentative D call: TRBD2 (5 bases). CDR1 and CDR2 from the germline V gene are SGHTA and FQGNSA. The CDR3 loop spans 12 amino acids. The V gene lost 5 bases and the J gene lost 4 bases, with 9 bases spanning the gap. The chain's CDR3 is CASSPEGYEQYF. The CDR3 region has the DNA TGTGCCAGCAGCCCTGAGGGATACGAGCAGTACTTC.

Points on this clone: Sequence at one end of the junction differs from germline and may be a read error. The chain carries TRBV18 and TRBJ1-4; D unclear. Germline-derived CDR1 and CDR2 are KGHSH and LQKENI. The CDR3 consists of 12 residues. CDR3 nucleotides: TGTGCCAGCTCACCAACGAATGAAAAACTGTTTTTT. This encodes CASSPTNEKLFF.

The chain links TRBV27 to TRBJ1-5; TRBD1 is a possible D gene (6 bases). V was cut by 5 bases and J by 5 bases, with 16 bases left in between. This CDR3 spans 15 amino acids. The germline gives CDR1 MNHEY, CDR2 SMNVEV (reference sequence). This CDR3 is CASSTRGRYDQPQHF. The CDR3 bases are TGTGCCAGCAGTACCAGGGGACGTTACGATCAGCCCCAGCATTTT.

The rearrangement joins TRBV27 to TRBJ1-4, with 7 bases fitting TRBD1. The CDR3 is made up of 19 amino acids. Trimming took 3 bases from V and 4 from J; bases not matched to a gene: 17. Looked up from germline, CDR1 is MNHEY and CDR2 is SMNVEV (reference sequence). This chain's CDR3 is CASSFFALPRGGINEKLFF. The CDR3, as DNA: TGTGCCAGCAGTTTTTTCGCGCTTCCCAGGGGGGGCATTAATGAAAAACTGTTTTTT.

The chain is built from TRBV4-1 and TRBJ2-5; D may match TRBD1 or TRBD2 (6 bases each). Trimming stripped 4 bases from V and 5 bases from J, with 14 bases between. Germline lookup yields CDR1 MGHRA and CDR2 YSYEKL. This CDR3 has 14 residues. DNA of the CDR3: TGCGCCAGCAGCCGACAGGAGGCGGGGGAGACCCAGTACTTC. Its protein is CASSRQEAGETQYF.

The chain carries TRBV5-4 and TRBJ2-3; 7 nucleotides match TRBD1. This CDR3 has 14 residues. The junction had 6 bases not matched to a gene; V was cut back by 5 bases and J by 3 bases. The germline V gene has CDR1 SGHNT and CDR2 YYREEE (reference sequence). CDR3 sequence reads: CASSSTGRTDTQYF. CDR3 nucleotide sequence: TGTGCCAGCAGTTCGACAGGGCGTACAGATACGCAGTATTTT. The entire variable domain, with the rest obtained from reference TRBV5-4 and TRBJ2-3, is as follows: ETGVTQSPTHLIKTRGQQVTLRCSSQSGHNTVSWYQQALGQGPQFIFQYYREEENGRGNFPPRFSGLQFPNYSSELNVNALELDDSALYLCASSSTGRTDTQYFGPGTRLTVL.

The chain links TRBV13 to TRBJ2-1; TRBD2 agrees at 7 bases. In germline, CDR1 is PRHDT, CDR2 FYEKMQ (reference sequence). The CDR3 is made up of 16 amino acids. The V segment lost 4 bases and the J segment 10 bases; nucleotides outside the gene matches: 16. The CDR3 protein is CASSSPVGAGKREQFF. Written as DNA, the CDR3 is TGTGCCAGCAGCTCCCCAGTTGGAGCGGGAAAGCGAGAGCAGTTCTTC.

Judged by abundance, this clone is medium-sized. This chain links TRBV7-8 with TRBJ2-7; the D gene is possibly TRBD1 (5 bases). Trimming removed 6 bases from V and 3 bases from J, with 18 bases in between. Germline values: CDR1 SGHVS, CDR2 FQNEAQ. The CDR3 extends over 15 amino acids. Written as DNA, the CDR3 is TGTGCCAGCAGACTTTCCGACAGAAGCGACTACGAGCAGTACTTC. This sequence encodes CASRLSDRSDYEQYF.

The chain has TRBV7-9 and TRBJ1-4; D is perhaps TRBD1 (6 bases). CDR3 length: 12 amino acids. Germline V CDR1 and CDR2: SEHNR, FQNEAQ (reference sequence). Between the trimmed V and J ends, which lost 4 bases and 10 bases, there was a span of 10 bases. This CDR3 reads CASSWTEGKLFF. In DNA, the CDR3 is TGTGCCAGCAGCTGGACAGAGGGAAAACTGTTTTTT.

V and J are TRBV6-5 and TRBJ2-5; 7 bases match TRBD2. Germline V gene sequence: CDR1 MNHEY, CDR2 SVGAGI. Trimming at V came to 6 bases and at J to 7 bases, leaving 8 bases not matched to a gene. The CDR3 sequence is 13 residues long. The CDR3 sequence is CASSREALSTQYF. The CDR3 DNA sequence: TGTGCCAGCAGCCGGGAGGCTCTATCGACCCAGTACTTC.

This clone has only one observation. The CDR3 protein is CASSLKAWLAGTTGELFF. CDR3 sequence (DNA): TGTGCCAGCAGCTTAAAGGCTTGGCTAGCGGGAACCACCGGGGAGCTGTTTTTT. The chain carries TRBV7-6 and TRBJ2-2; the match to TRBD2 covers 9 bases. The V gene's germline CDR1 is SGHVS and CDR2 FNYEAQ. V was pared by 2 bases and J by 4 bases, with 11 bases of the junction left unmatched. This CDR3 is built from 18 residues.

The rearrangement uses TRBV28 and TRBJ1-2; 8 positions match TRBD1. The CDR3 consists of 14 residues. Germline assignment: CDR1 MDHEN and CDR2 SYDVKM. Trimming at V came to 8 bases and at J to 8 bases, leaving 13 bases not matched to a gene. The chain's CDR3 is CASLGSGQGLGYTF. The CDR3 bases are TGTGCCAGCCTCGGGAGCGGACAGGGTCTCGGCTACACCTTC.

This chain uses TRBV19 with TRBJ2-1, with unresolved D. With 4 bases removed from V and 10 bases from J, the gap between germline ends came to 17 bases. The CDR3 is 14 amino acids. Germline values: CDR1 LNHDA, CDR2 SQIVND (reference sequence). The CDR3 DNA is TGTGCCAGTAGTACCAGATTCCTAGTCGTCGAGCAGTTCTTC. Its translation is CASSTRFLVVEQFF.

This clone was seen more than once but under ten times. V usage is TRBV30 and J usage is TRBJ2-7; 9 positions match TRBD1. Per germline, CDR1 GTSNPN and CDR2 SVGIG (reference sequence). This CDR3 comprises 16 residues. Trimming removed 5 bases from V and 0 bases from J; junction bases left unmatched: 11. CDR3 DNA sequence: TGTGCCTGGGGTGGGGACAGGGACAGGGACTCCTACGAGCAGTACTTC. This sequence encodes CAWGGDRDRDSYEQYF.

CDR3 bases: TGTGCCAGCAGGTCCGGACAGGGGCCAGATACGCAGTATTTT. Translating it yields CASRSGQGPDTQYF. The rearrangement uses TRBV2 and TRBJ2-3; 9 bases align to TRBD1. The CDR3 contains 14 residues. With 6 bases clipped from V and 4 bases from J, the junction kept 5 bases outside the gene matches. Germline V lookup: CDR1 SNHLY, CDR2 FYNNEI.

In this sample, this clone turned up a few times. The chain links TRBV5-1 to TRBJ1-1; D gene ambiguous. The V gene's germline CDR1 is SGHRS and CDR2 YFSETQ. V lost 2 bases and J lost 0, with 5 bases in between. This CDR3 spans 13 amino acids. Here the CDR3 reads CASSFTVNTEAFF. CDR3 nucleotides: TGCGCCAGCAGCTTTACAGTGAACACTGAAGCTTTCTTT.

The CDR3 coding sequence is TGTGCCAGCAGCGGGGCAGAGCGGAGTTTCGGAAACACCATATATTTT. Protein: CASSGAERSFGNTIYF. The rearrangement links TRBV2 to TRBJ1-3, with D possibly being TRBD1 (5 bases). CDR1 SNHLY and CDR2 FYNNEI come from the germline V gene. With 6 bases removed from V and 4 bases from J, the gap between germline ends came to 19 bases. CDR3 length: 16 residues.

V usage is TRBV6-1 and J usage is TRBJ1-2; the D is unclear. V shed 4 bases and J shed 5 bases, with 14 bases lying between them. From germline, CDR1 is MNHNS and CDR2 SASEGT. CDR3 size: 14 residues. The CDR3 loop is CASSGVSVLYGYTF. The CDR3 coding sequence is TGTGCCAGCAGTGGGGTCTCAGTACTGTATGGCTACACCTTC.

V and J are TRBV7-8 and TRBJ1-5; 9 nucleotides align to TRBD1. Looked up from germline, CDR1 is SGHVS and CDR2 is FQNEAQ. This CDR3 region has 17 residues. Unmatched junction bases numbered 13, after V lost 4 bases and J lost 6 bases. The CDR3 region has the DNA TGTGCCAGCAGCTCGTCTTTCGGGACAGGGATACGTCAGCCCCAGCATTTT. Translation gives CASSSSFGTGIRQPQHF.

This clone was found a few times. The gene calls are TRBV6-6 and TRBJ2-7; TRBD1 or TRBD2 may be the D gene (5 bases each). With 6 bases removed from V and 3 bases from J, the gap between germline ends came to 18 bases. The germline CDR1 and CDR2 sequences are MNHNY and SVGAGI (reference sequence). The CDR3 extends over 15 amino acids. CDR3 region: CASSQAFGGRYEQYF. DNA for the CDR3: TGTGCCAGCAGCCAAGCATTTGGGGGTCGCTACGAGCAGTACTTC.